The entry that follows covers one T cell receptor beta chain sequence. Naive CD8 cells comprised CD45RO-negative, CCR7-positively selected cells, excluding terminally differentiated effector memory CD45RA+ cells. The data are from a study of shared clonotypes between healthy human individuals. Clones were sequenced by immunoSEQ multiplex PCR, and TCRdb holds only the in-frame ones, with some missing. Among around 1.9 million clones listed, 85% to 95% were seen once. Sequencing used naive CD8+ T cells from PBMCs. The TCR originated in a man younger than 35 in good health. Some clones in this sample may be carry-over from other donors' samples.

CDR3 residues: CASSLGTGTRRGYTF. The CDR3 DNA sequence: TGTGCCAGCAGCTTAGGGACAGGGACACGGAGGGGCTACACCTTC. V gene TRBV7-8 combines with J gene TRBJ1-2; 8 positions agree with TRBD1. This CDR3 is 15 amino acids long. The germline CDR1 and CDR2 sequences are SGHVS and FQNEAQ. After removal of 1 base from V and 8 bases from J, the junction contained 9 bases not matched to a gene.